This T cell receptor (beta chain) appears in the sequencing data of a study of T-cell reconstitution after alpha-beta-depleted transplantation in children. Regarding this clonotype: What it binds is unknown.

Whole-study results and caveats: From newly produced T cells came most of the T-cell counts and diversity one year after transplant. By about two months after transplant, alpha-beta T cells reportedly arose from several hundred graft clones that had expanded.

The CDR3 is 16 residues long. Germline values: CDR1 DFQATT, CDR2 SNEGSKA (reference sequence). Losses at the gene ends were 3 bases for V and 3 bases for J; bases not matched to a gene: 14. Library preparation (for TCRbeta) was performed with unique molecular identifiers. TCRdb called the PCR reads again in MiXCR, with one record for every CDR3 protein. This sample carries approximately 980,000 distinct CDR3 sequences, roughly 31% of them seen once, and the ten largest clones take 25% to 35%. The TCR originated in a boy under two years old who had a stem cell transplant for SCID, so the T cells may come from the graft donor. This chain links TRBV20-1 with TRBJ2-7; 7 nucleotides match TRBD2. Sequencing used PBMCs, mostly from graft donor cells, obtained 360 days after TCRalphabeta/CD19-depleted stem cell transplant. The CDR3 DNA follows: TGCAGTGCTAGCCCCCGAGGAGCGGGGAAAGTCTACGAGCAGTACTTC. This encodes CSASPRGAGKVYEQYF.